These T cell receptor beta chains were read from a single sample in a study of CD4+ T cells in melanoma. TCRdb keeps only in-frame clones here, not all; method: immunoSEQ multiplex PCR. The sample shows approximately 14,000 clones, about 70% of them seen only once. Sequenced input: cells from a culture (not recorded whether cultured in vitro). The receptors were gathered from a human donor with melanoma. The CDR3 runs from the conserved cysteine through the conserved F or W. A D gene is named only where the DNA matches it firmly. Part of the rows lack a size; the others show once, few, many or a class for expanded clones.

CDR3nt: TGCGCCAGCAGCTTGGGAGGGGAGGGTCATCAGCCCCAGCATTTT
CDR3aa: CASSLGGEGHQPQHF
v_gene: TRBV5-1
d_gene: -
len: 15
j_gene: TRBJ1-5
abundance: few

CDR3nt: TGTGCCAGCAGGCGACAGAGCAATCAGCCCCAGCATTTT
CDR3aa: CASRRQSNQPQHF
v_gene: TRBV2
d_gene: -
len: 13
j_gene: TRBJ1-5
abundance: -

CDR3nt: TGCGCCAGCAGCTTGGCGGGGGGTACGGAGTACGAGCAGTACTTC
CDR3aa: CASSLAGGTEYEQYF
v_gene: TRBV5-1
d_gene: TRBD2
len: 15
j_gene: TRBJ2-7
abundance: -

CDR3nt: TGTGCCAGCAGCCGCGGGACAGGGGGTAATTACGAGCAGTACTTC
CDR3aa: CASSRGTGGNYEQYF
v_gene: TRBV14
d_gene: TRBD1
len: 15
j_gene: TRBJ2-7
abundance: -

CDR3nt: TGTGCCAGCAGCTTTTACAGGTTACCTGGGGAGACCCAGTACTTC
CDR3aa: CASSFYRLPGETQYF
v_gene: TRBV7-8
d_gene: -
len: 15
j_gene: TRBJ2-5
abundance: -

CDR3nt: TGTGCCAGCAGCCGGACAGGGGCCTACAATGGCTACACCTTC
CDR3aa: CASSRTGAYNGYTF
v_gene: TRBV7-9
d_gene: TRBD1
len: 14
j_gene: TRBJ1-2
abundance: -

CDR3nt: TGTGCTAGTGTTTCGAGGGGCACAGATACGCAGTATTTT
CDR3aa: CASVSRGTDTQYF
v_gene: TRBV12-5
d_gene: -
len: 13
j_gene: TRBJ2-3
abundance: -

CDR3nt: TGTGCCAGCAGTTACTCGACTATCTACCAGCAAGAGACCCAGTACTTC
CDR3aa: CASSYSTIYQQETQYF
v_gene: TRBV6-6
d_gene: -
len: 16
j_gene: TRBJ2-5
abundance: -

CDR3nt: TGTGCCAGCAGCCTAGGGACTAGCGGGGGGCGTACCTCCTACGAGCAGTACTTC
CDR3aa: CASSLGTSGGRTSYEQYF
v_gene: TRBV5-4
d_gene: TRBD2
len: 18
j_gene: TRBJ2-7
abundance: few

CDR3nt: TGTGCCAGCTCACCGACCGGGACAGGGGAATATTCCGATACGCAGTATTTT
CDR3aa: CASSPTGTGEYSDTQYF
v_gene: TRBV18
d_gene: TRBD1
len: 17
j_gene: TRBJ2-3
abundance: -

CDR3nt: TGTGCCAGTAGTAACGGGACTTTCTATGGCTACACCTTC
CDR3aa: CASSNGTFYGYTF
v_gene: TRBV19
d_gene: -
len: 13
j_gene: TRBJ1-2
abundance: -

CDR3nt: TGTGCCAGCAAGGAGGGATCCTACAATGAGCAGTTCTTC
CDR3aa: CASKEGSYNEQFF
v_gene: TRBV2
d_gene: -
len: 13
j_gene: TRBJ2-1
abundance: -

CDR3nt: TGTGCCAGCAGTTACTCGCATGGGGGAAATCAGCCCCAGCATTTT
CDR3aa: CASSYSHGGNQPQHF
v_gene: TRBV6-5
d_gene: -
len: 15
j_gene: TRBJ1-5
abundance: -

CDR3nt: TGCGCCAGCAGCTTGGCCGGAGGGGGGGCGAATGAGCAGTTCTTC
CDR3aa: CASSLAGGGANEQFF
v_gene: TRBV5-1
d_gene: -
len: 15
j_gene: TRBJ2-1
abundance: medium-sized

CDR3nt: TGTGCCAGCAGGTGGGGAGACGGGGACGAGCAGTACTTC
CDR3aa: CASRWGDGDEQYF
v_gene: TRBV6-1
d_gene: -
len: 13
j_gene: TRBJ2-7
abundance: -

CDR3nt: TGTGCCAGCAGCCCAGGGTTAGGTGCTAACTATGGCTACACCTTC
CDR3aa: CASSPGLGANYGYTF
v_gene: TRBV27
d_gene: -
len: 15
j_gene: TRBJ1-2
abundance: few

CDR3nt: TGTGCCAGCCCTGACAGTTCCTACGAGCAGTACTTC
CDR3aa: CASPDSSYEQYF
v_gene: TRBV6-5
d_gene: -
len: 12
j_gene: TRBJ2-7
abundance: -

CDR3nt: TGTGCCAGCAGCTCGACCCCCAGGCTTGGCTACACCTTC
CDR3aa: CASSSTPRLGYTF
v_gene: TRBV7-9
d_gene: -
len: 13
j_gene: TRBJ1-2
abundance: few

CDR3nt: TGCGCCAGCAGTCGGGCTCTTAATGAAAAACTGTTTTTT
CDR3aa: CASSRALNEKLFF
v_gene: TRBV10-2
d_gene: -
len: 13
j_gene: TRBJ1-4
abundance: -

CDR3nt: TGTGCCAGCAGCCAAGCCTGGGTGAGGCACACTGAAGCTTTCTTT
CDR3aa: CASSQAWVRHTEAFF
v_gene: TRBV11-2
d_gene: -
len: 15
j_gene: TRBJ1-1
abundance: -

CDR3nt: TGTGCCAGCAGTTTACTCGCCCGGGGAGGAGATGGCTACACCTTC
CDR3aa: CASSLLARGGDGYTF
v_gene: TRBV28
d_gene: -
len: 15
j_gene: TRBJ1-2
abundance: -

CDR3nt: TGTGCCAGCAGCTTAACGCCTGGACAGGGTCCGGACACTGAAGCTTTCTTT
CDR3aa: CASSLTPGQGPDTEAFF
v_gene: TRBV11-2
d_gene: TRBD1
len: 17
j_gene: TRBJ1-1
abundance: once

CDR3nt: TGCAGCGTTGCGTGGGCGGTGTTGAACACTGAAGCTTTCTTT
CDR3aa: CSVAWAVLNTEAFF
v_gene: TRBV29-1
d_gene: -
len: 14
j_gene: TRBJ1-1
abundance: -

CDR3nt: TGTGCCACGTCCGGGATCCAAGAGACCCAGTACTTC
CDR3aa: CATSGIQETQYF
v_gene: TRBV10-3
d_gene: -
len: 12
j_gene: TRBJ2-5
abundance: -

CDR3nt: TGTGCCAGCAGCTTGAGCCAGTCTGAAGCTTTCTTT
CDR3aa: CASSLSQSEAFF
v_gene: TRBV5-6
d_gene: -
len: 12
j_gene: TRBJ1-1
abundance: few

CDR3nt: TGTGCTAGTGGCCGCCAGAGAGCGGGGGAGGGGGAGACCCAGTACTTC
CDR3aa: CASGRQRAGEGETQYF
v_gene: TRBV12-5
d_gene: TRBD2
len: 16
j_gene: TRBJ2-5
abundance: -

CDR3nt: TGTGCCAGCAGAACTGGGTTGTACGAGCAGTACTTC
CDR3aa: CASRTGLYEQYF
v_gene: TRBV27
d_gene: -
len: 12
j_gene: TRBJ2-7
abundance: -

CDR3nt: TGCGCCAGCAAAGGGACAGGGGTTTGGTACACTGAAGCTTTCTTT
CDR3aa: CASKGTGVWYTEAFF
v_gene: TRBV5-1
d_gene: TRBD1
len: 15
j_gene: TRBJ1-1
abundance: few

CDR3nt: TGTGCTAGTGGGCGTCGGACAGGCGCTGACTATGGCTACACCTTC
CDR3aa: CASGRRTGADYGYTF
v_gene: TRBV12-5
d_gene: TRBD1
len: 15
j_gene: TRBJ1-2
abundance: -

CDR3nt: TGTGCCAGCAGCTCGGGCGGACAGGGTTTCACAACCCAGTACTTC
CDR3aa: CASSSGGQGFTTQYF
v_gene: TRBV11-2
d_gene: TRBD1
len: 15
j_gene: TRBJ2-7
abundance: -

CDR3nt: TGTGCCATCAGCAGGACAGGTCAAATGAACACTGAAGCTTTCTTT
CDR3aa: CAISRTGQMNTEAFF
v_gene: TRBV10-3
d_gene: TRBD1
len: 15
j_gene: TRBJ1-1
abundance: -

CDR3nt: TGTGCCTGGAGTGTACCCGGGGCTGAGCAGTTCTTC
CDR3aa: CAWSVPGAEQFF
v_gene: TRBV30
d_gene: -
len: 12
j_gene: TRBJ2-1
abundance: once

CDR3nt: TGTGCCAGCAGCTTACAGGGTGGGAACACTGAAGCTTTCTTT
CDR3aa: CASSLQGGNTEAFF
v_gene: TRBV5-5
d_gene: -
len: 14
j_gene: TRBJ1-1
abundance: -

CDR3nt: TGTGCCAGTAGTATAGATGACCCCACGATCTTCGGTGGCTACACCTTC
CDR3aa: CASSIDDPTIFGGYTF
v_gene: TRBV19
d_gene: -
len: 16
j_gene: TRBJ1-2
abundance: -

CDR3nt: TGTGCCAGCAGCCCCGGGGCAGGGGGTAGCAATCAGCCCCAGCATTTT
CDR3aa: CASSPGAGGSNQPQHF
v_gene: TRBV9
d_gene: TRBD1
len: 16
j_gene: TRBJ1-5
abundance: -

CDR3nt: TGTGCCAGTATGGTGCAGGGGGGAGAGACCCAGTACTTC
CDR3aa: CASMVQGGETQYF
v_gene: TRBV19
d_gene: -
len: 13
j_gene: TRBJ2-5
abundance: -

CDR3nt: TGTGCCACCAGCAGGGACAGGATAGGTGAGCAGTTCTTC
CDR3aa: CATSRDRIGEQFF
v_gene: TRBV15
d_gene: TRBD1
len: 13
j_gene: TRBJ2-1
abundance: -

CDR3nt: TGTGCCAGCTCGGTACAGGGTCAGGTGGGCACTGAAGCTTTCTTT
CDR3aa: CASSVQGQVGTEAFF
v_gene: TRBV18
d_gene: -
len: 15
j_gene: TRBJ1-1
abundance: -

CDR3nt: TGTGCCAGCAGCCGCGGGGGGGCGGGGGAGACCCAGTACTTC
CDR3aa: CASSRGGAGETQYF
v_gene: TRBV5-4
d_gene: TRBD2
len: 14
j_gene: TRBJ2-5
abundance: few

CDR3nt: TGCGCCAGCAGCTTGGGCCCCACGGGGATGGGAAACACCATATATTTT
CDR3aa: CASSLGPTGMGNTIYF
v_gene: TRBV5-1
d_gene: -
len: 16
j_gene: TRBJ1-3
abundance: -

CDR3nt: TGCGCCAGCAGCGCCGGGACAGGATTTAATGAAAAACTGTTTTTT
CDR3aa: CASSAGTGFNEKLFF
v_gene: TRBV5-1
d_gene: TRBD1
len: 15
j_gene: TRBJ1-4
abundance: -

CDR3nt: TGTGCCAGTCAATTCCGACAGGGGGCTGGGGGTGGCTACACCTTC
CDR3aa: CASQFRQGAGGGYTF
v_gene: TRBV19
d_gene: TRBD1
len: 15
j_gene: TRBJ1-2
abundance: -

CDR3nt: TGTGCCAGCAGCTTAAGGCCGGGGGCCGATTCACCCCTCCACTTT
CDR3aa: CASSLRPGADSPLHF
v_gene: TRBV7-3
d_gene: -
len: 15
j_gene: TRBJ1-6
abundance: -

CDR3nt: TGTGCCAGCAGCGTAGGCCCCGGGGGGGCCAGTTACAATGAGCAGTTCTTC
CDR3aa: CASSVGPGGASYNEQFF
v_gene: TRBV9
d_gene: TRBD2
len: 17
j_gene: TRBJ2-1
abundance: -

CDR3nt: TGTGCCAGCAGCCCGTCGGACCCATACCACTCTGGAAACACCATATATTTT
CDR3aa: CASSPSDPYHSGNTIYF
v_gene: TRBV13
d_gene: -
len: 17
j_gene: TRBJ1-3
abundance: -

CDR3nt: TGTGCCAGCAGTGAAAAGGGGGGAACCTACGAGCAGTACTTC
CDR3aa: CASSEKGGTYEQYF
v_gene: TRBV6-1
d_gene: -
len: 14
j_gene: TRBJ2-7
abundance: few

CDR3nt: TGCGCCAGCAGCGCTTTGGGACTTCTTTCTGGAAACACCATATATTTT
CDR3aa: CASSALGLLSGNTIYF
v_gene: TRBV4-1
d_gene: -
len: 16
j_gene: TRBJ1-3
abundance: -

CDR3nt: TGTGCCAGCAGAAAGGCGGGGGGAGCCTACGAGCAGTACTTC
CDR3aa: CASRKAGGAYEQYF
v_gene: TRBV5-6
d_gene: TRBD2
len: 14
j_gene: TRBJ2-7
abundance: -

CDR3nt: TGTGCCAGCAGCTTAGAATTTGGGGCCAAGAACACTGAAGCTTTCTTT
CDR3aa: CASSLEFGAKNTEAFF
v_gene: TRBV7-2
d_gene: -
len: 16
j_gene: TRBJ1-1
abundance: -

CDR3nt: TGCGCCAGCCGCAACAGGGGGCTCGACACTGAAGCTTTCTTT
CDR3aa: CASRNRGLDTEAFF
v_gene: TRBV5-1
d_gene: TRBD1
len: 14
j_gene: TRBJ1-1
abundance: -

CDR3nt: TGTGCCAGCAGCTTGCTGGGACAGGCTTCCTACGAGCAGTACTTC
CDR3aa: CASSLLGQASYEQYF
v_gene: TRBV5-6
d_gene: TRBD1
len: 15
j_gene: TRBJ2-7
abundance: -

CDR3nt: TGTGCCAGCAGCCTCGGGCTGACGGTCGGAAACACCATATATTTT
CDR3aa: CASSLGLTVGNTIYF
v_gene: TRBV5-4
d_gene: -
len: 15
j_gene: TRBJ1-3
abundance: -

CDR3nt: TGTGCCAGCAGGGGACATTCGAATTCACCCCTCCACTTT
CDR3aa: CASRGHSNSPLHF
v_gene: TRBV5-8
d_gene: -
len: 13
j_gene: TRBJ1-6
abundance: -

CDR3nt: TGTGCCAGCAGCTTATTCGCCAGGGGGCTCCTCGGTCGCGATGGCTACACCTTC
CDR3aa: CASSLFARGLLGRDGYTF
v_gene: TRBV7-9
d_gene: TRBD1
len: 18
j_gene: TRBJ1-2
abundance: -

CDR3nt: TGTGCCAGCAGTTCTCCCTGGGGGACTCCTCTTGGGGAGCTGTTTTTT
CDR3aa: CASSSPWGTPLGELFF
v_gene: TRBV6-5
d_gene: -
len: 16
j_gene: TRBJ2-2
abundance: -

CDR3nt: TGTGCCAGCAGCTCTACAGGGACCCTCTACGAGCAGTACTTC
CDR3aa: CASSSTGTLYEQYF
v_gene: TRBV7-9
d_gene: -
len: 14
j_gene: TRBJ2-7
abundance: -

CDR3nt: TGTGCCAGCTCACCGGGGCAGGCTCACTCTTATGGCTACACCTTC
CDR3aa: CASSPGQAHSYGYTF
v_gene: TRBV18
d_gene: -
len: 15
j_gene: TRBJ1-2
abundance: few